This T cell receptor (beta chain) was sequenced for a study of shared clonotypes between healthy human individuals. The repertoire was sequenced with immunoSEQ multiplex PCR; TCRdb's copy has only in-frame clones and lacks some. The sample lists about 470,000 clones; around 75% were seen once. CDR3 length: 15 residues. CDR1 and CDR2 from the germline V gene are SNHLY and FYNNEI. The V end lost 3 bases, the J end lost 4 bases, and 10 bases lay between the germline ends. This clonotype originated in a woman aged 40 to 50 in good health. Some clones in this sample may be carry-over from other donors' samples. The specimen was PBMCs. The chain recombines TRBV2 with TRBJ1-6, with a weak D call TRBD1 (5 bases). The CDR3 nucleotides are TGTGCCAGCAGTGAGCAGGGAGGTTATAATTCACCCCTCCACTTT. The encoded protein is CASSEQGGYNSPLHF.